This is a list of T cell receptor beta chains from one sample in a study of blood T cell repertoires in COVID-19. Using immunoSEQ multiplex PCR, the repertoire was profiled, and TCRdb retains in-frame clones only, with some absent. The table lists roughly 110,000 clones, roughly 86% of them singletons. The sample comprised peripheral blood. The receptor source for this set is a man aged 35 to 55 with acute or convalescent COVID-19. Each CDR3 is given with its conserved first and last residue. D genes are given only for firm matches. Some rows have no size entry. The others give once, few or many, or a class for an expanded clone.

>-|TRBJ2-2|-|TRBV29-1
CSVEDRRRGGELFF
TGCAGCGTTGAAGATCGTCGGCGGGGCGGGGAGCTGTTTTTT
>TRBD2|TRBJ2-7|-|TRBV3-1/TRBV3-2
CASSPIPGLGVSSYEQYF
TGTGCCAGCAGCCCTATCCCGGGACTAGGAGTGAGCTCCTACGAGCAGTACTTC
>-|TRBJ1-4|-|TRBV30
CAWTGTNEKLFF
TGTGCCTGGACAGGAACTAATGAAAAACTGTTTTTT
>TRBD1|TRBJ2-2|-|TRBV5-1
CASSLAMAGGLGELFF
TGCGCCAGCAGCTTGGCCATGGCAGGGGGCCTCGGGGAGCTGTTTTTT
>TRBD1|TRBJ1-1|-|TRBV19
CASSPLQGAFAEAFF
TGTGCCAGTAGTCCCCTACAGGGGGCCTTCGCTGAAGCTTTCTTT
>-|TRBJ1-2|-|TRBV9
CASSEGVVPSGYTF
TGTGCCAGCAGCGAGGGGGTCGTCCCAAGTGGCTACACCTTC
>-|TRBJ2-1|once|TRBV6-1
CASSEAGTAYNEQFF
TGTGCCAGCAGTGAAGCCGGGACTGCCTACAATGAGCAGTTCTTC
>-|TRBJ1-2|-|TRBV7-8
CASSLAGGAYGYTF
TGTGCCAGCAGCTTAGCGGGGGGAGCCTATGGCTACACCTTC
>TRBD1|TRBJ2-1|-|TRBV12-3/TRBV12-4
CASSPTGQVDRFF
TGTGCCAGCAGCCCAACTGGACAGGTCGATAGGTTCTTC
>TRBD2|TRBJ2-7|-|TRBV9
CASSVGSSGGVYEQYF
TGTGCCAGCAGCGTAGGATCTAGCGGGGGAGTCTACGAGCAGTACTTC
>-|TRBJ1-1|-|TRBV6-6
CASNEQGLRTEAFF
TGTGCCAGCAATGAACAGGGTCTGCGCACTGAAGCTTTCTTT
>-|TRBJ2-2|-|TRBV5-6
CASRASRVGTGELFF
TGTGCCAGCAGGGCGTCGCGGGTGGGGACCGGGGAGCTGTTTTTT
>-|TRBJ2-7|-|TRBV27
CASSLFSRAELYEQYF
TGTGCCAGCAGTTTATTCAGCAGGGCGGAACTCTACGAGCAGTACTTC
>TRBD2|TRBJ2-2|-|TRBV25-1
CASSGRQLAGNTGELFF
TGTGCCAGCAGTGGACGACAGCTAGCGGGTAACACCGGGGAGCTGTTTTTT
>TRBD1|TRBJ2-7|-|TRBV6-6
CASRDSGTGDYEQYF
TGTGCCAGCAGGGACTCCGGGACAGGGGACTACGAGCAGTACTTC
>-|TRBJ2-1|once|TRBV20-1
CSASDTSGPWNEQFF
TGCAGTGCTAGTGATACTAGTGGGCCCTGGAATGAGCAGTTCTTC
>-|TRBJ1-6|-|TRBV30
CAWKIGRRVNSPLHF
TGTGCCTGGAAAATAGGGCGCAGGGTAAATTCACCCCTCCACTTT
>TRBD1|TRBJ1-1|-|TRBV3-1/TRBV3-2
CASSLRGTGVTEAFF
TGTGCCAGCAGCCTCCGGGGGACAGGGGTGACTGAAGCTTTCTTT
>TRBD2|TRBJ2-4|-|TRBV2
CASRSTSGRGINIQYF
TGTGCCAGTAGGTCGACTAGCGGGAGAGGTATAAACATTCAGTACTTC
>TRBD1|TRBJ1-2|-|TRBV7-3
CASSLLQGIDGYTF
TGTGCCAGCAGCTTATTACAGGGGATCGATGGCTACACCTTC
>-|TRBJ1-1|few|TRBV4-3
CASSQARQGLAFF
TGCGCCAGCAGCCAAGCTCGTCAGGGTTTAGCTTTCTTT
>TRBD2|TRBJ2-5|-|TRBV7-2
CASSLGLPSQETQYF
TGTGCCAGCAGCCTGGGACTACCGTCGCAAGAGACCCAGTACTTC
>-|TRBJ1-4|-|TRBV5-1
CASRPGPTNEKLFF
TGCGCCAGCAGGCCTGGGCCAACTAATGAAAAACTGTTTTTT
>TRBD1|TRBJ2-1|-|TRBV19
CASSPGTGFNEQFF
TGTGCCAGTAGTCCCGGGACAGGGTTCAATGAGCAGTTCTTC
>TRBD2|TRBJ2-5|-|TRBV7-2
CASSLGELAGGQETQYF
TGTGCCAGCAGCTTAGGCGAACTAGCGGGGGGGCAAGAGACCCAGTACTTC
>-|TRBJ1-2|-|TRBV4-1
CASSQDPRTGRYGYTF
TGCGCCAGCAGCCAAGATCCCCGGACTGGGAGGTATGGCTACACCTTC
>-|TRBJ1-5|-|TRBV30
CAWQLPNQPQHF
TGTGCCTGGCAACTCCCTAATCAGCCCCAGCATTTT
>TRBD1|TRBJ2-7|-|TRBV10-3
CAISPRDRETYEQYF
TGTGCCATCAGTCCGCGGGACAGGGAAACCTACGAGCAGTACTTC
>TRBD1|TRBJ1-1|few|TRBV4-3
CASSQELEGARTEAFF
TGCGCCAGCAGCCAAGAGTTAGAGGGGGCGCGCACTGAAGCTTTCTTT
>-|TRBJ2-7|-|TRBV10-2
CASSQTVYEQYF
TGCGCCAGCAGTCAGACAGTCTACGAGCAGTACTTC
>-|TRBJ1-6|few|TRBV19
CASSVVGQLNSPLHF
TGTGCCAGTAGCGTCGTCGGACAGCTTAATTCACCCCTCCACTTT
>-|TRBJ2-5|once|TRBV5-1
CASSFYSGMQETQYF
TGCGCCAGCAGTTTTTATTCCGGGATGCAAGAGACCCAGTACTTC
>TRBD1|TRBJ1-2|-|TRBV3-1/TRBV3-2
CASSQDNRGNYGYTF
TGTGCCAGCAGCCAAGACAACAGGGGTAACTATGGCTACACCTTC
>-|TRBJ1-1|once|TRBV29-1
CSALDGTNTEAFF
TGCAGCGCCCTGGACGGGACAAACACTGAAGCTTTCTTT
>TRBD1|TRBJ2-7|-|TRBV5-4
CASSSPGQGYEQYF
TGTGCCAGCAGCTCGCCAGGACAGGGATACGAGCAGTACTTC
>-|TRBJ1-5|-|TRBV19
CASSIQFGPQHF
TGTGCCAGTAGTATCCAGTTTGGGCCCCAGCATTTT
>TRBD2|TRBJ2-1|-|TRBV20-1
CSASWGEAGGNEQFF
TGCAGTGCTAGTTGGGGCGAGGCGGGGGGCAATGAGCAGTTCTTC
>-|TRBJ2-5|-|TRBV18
CASLLQETQYF
TGTGCCAGCCTCCTCCAAGAGACCCAGTACTTC
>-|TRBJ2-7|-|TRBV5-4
CASSLADRTYEQYF
TGTGCCAGCAGCTTGGCCGACAGAACCTACGAGCAGTACTTC
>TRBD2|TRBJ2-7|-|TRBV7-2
CASSLVSAGGTSYEQYF
TGTGCCAGCAGCTTAGTCTCGGCGGGGGGAACCTCCTACGAGCAGTACTTC
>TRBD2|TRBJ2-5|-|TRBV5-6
CASSLTSGGREETQYF
TGTGCCAGCAGCTTGACTAGCGGGGGCCGGGAGGAGACCCAGTACTTC
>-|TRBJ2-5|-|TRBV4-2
CASSQVWGDQETQYF
TGTGCCAGCAGCCAAGTCTGGGGGGATCAAGAGACCCAGTACTTC
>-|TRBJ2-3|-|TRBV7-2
CASSPRGAGPTDTQYF
TGTGCCAGCAGCCCACGGGGGGCAGGGCCCACAGATACGCAGTATTTT